One sample yielded the 18 T cell receptor beta chains listed below, sequenced in a study of graft-versus-host responses after intestinal transplantation. Measured with immunoSEQ multiplex PCR; TCRdb has only the in-frame clones, and not every one. The table has more than 85,000 clones, around 93% seen once. What these receptors recognize is not known. Sequencing used unstimulated CD8+ T cells sorted from spleen or lymph node cells, obtained before intestinal transplant. The receptors shown here come from a human donor who received an intestinal transplant.

The V and J genes are TRBV5-1 and TRBJ2-7; unclear D gene. The CDR3 consists of 11 residues. Trimming shortened V by 6 bases and J by 5 bases, and 9 bases separated the two germline ends. Germline CDR1 reads SGHRS; CDR2 reads YFSETQ. CDR3 in DNA: TGCGCCAGCAAGGGTGGGAACGAGCAGTACTTC. Amino acid sequence: CASKGGNEQYF.

This clone came up once. The rearrangement links TRBV6-1 to TRBJ2-2, with 7 bases aligning to TRBD1. Losses at the gene ends were 9 bases for V and 6 bases for J; bases not matched to a gene: 4. The CDR3 loop spans 12 amino acids. Germline CDR1 is MNHNS and CDR2 is SASEGT. CDR3 sequence: CASPTGPGELFF. As DNA, the CDR3 is TGTGCCAGTCCGACAGGGCCCGGGGAGCTGTTTTTT.

The rearrangement uses TRBV5-1 and TRBJ2-7; D might be TRBD2 (7 bases). The germline V gene has CDR1 SGHRS and CDR2 YFSETQ. The CDR3 loop spans 17 amino acids. Trimming removed 5 bases from V and 2 bases from J, with 23 bases in between. CDR3 in amino acids: CASSQARGATSPYEQYF. The DNA of the CDR3 is TGCGCCAGCAGTCAAGCAAGGGGGGCGACTAGCCCCTACGAGCAGTACTTC.

This clone was recorded only once. The chain recombines TRBV6-5 with TRBJ2-1; 9 bases agree with TRBD2. The CDR3 is made up of 13 amino acids. Per the germline V gene, CDR1 is MNHEY and CDR2 is SVGAGI. With V trimmed by 2 bases and J by 9 bases, 2 bases remained unmatched. CDR3 DNA: TGTGCCAGCAGTTACCAACTAGCGGGTGAGCAGTTCTTC. Amino acids: CASSYQLAGEQFF.

The chain carries TRBV11-2 and TRBJ2-1, with 11 bases lining up with TRBD1. Germline V gives CDR1 SGHAT, CDR2 FQNNGV. The length of the CDR3 is 15 residues. The V gene end was trimmed by 4 bases and the J gene end by 6 bases; junction bases not matched to a gene: 5. CDR3 in amino acids: CASSWGQGGVNEQFF. The CDR3 nucleotides are TGTGCCAGCAGCTGGGGACAGGGGGGTGTCAATGAGCAGTTCTTC.

The V and J genes are TRBV11-2 and TRBJ1-4; perhaps TRBD1 as D (6 bases). Trimming removed 0 bases at V and 4 bases at J, with 12 bases between. The CDR3 extends over 16 amino acids. CDR1 is SGHAT and CDR2 is FQNNGV in the germline V gene. CDR3 nucleotides: TGTGCCAGCAGCTTAGATCGACAGGCCTTTAATGAAAAACTGTTTTTT. This sequence encodes CASSLDRQAFNEKLFF. The entire variable domain, with the rest obtained from reference TRBV11-2 and TRBJ1-4, is as follows: EAGVAQSPRYKIIEKRQSVAFWCNPISGHATLYWYQQILGQGPKLLIQFQNNGVVDDSQLPKDRFSAERLKGVDSTLKIQPAKLEDSAVYLCASSLDRQAFNEKLFFGSGTQLSVL.

The V gene is TRBV13, the J gene TRBJ2-7, with 11 positions matching TRBD1. J gave up 7 bases and V 1 base, and 9 bases lay outside the gene matches. CDR3 length: 16 residues. CDR1 PRHDT and CDR2 FYEKMQ come from the germline V gene (reference sequence). The CDR3 reads CASSLEPDRGRREQYF. CDR3 sequence (DNA): TGTGCCAGCAGCTTAGAGCCGGACAGGGGGCGCCGAGAGCAGTACTTC.

The chain has TRBV6-1 and TRBJ1-1; D gene uncertain. The germline V gene encodes CDR1 MNHNS and CDR2 SASEGT. The ends were cut back, 1 base at V and 1 base at J, with 10 bases in the middle. CDR3 length: 15 amino acids. The CDR3 DNA reads TGTGCCAGCAGTGAAGGTCGGGCCGGGAACACTGAAGCTTTCTTT. Amino acids: CASSEGRAGNTEAFF.

The rearrangement uses TRBV15 and TRBJ2-5, with D possibly TRBD1 on 5 matching bases. The germline CDR1 and CDR2 sequences are LNHNV and YYDKDF (reference sequence). This CDR3 region has 15 residues. V shed 5 bases and J shed 0 bases, with 13 bases lying between them. The CDR3 region has the DNA TGTGCCACCAGCTTTTCAGGGCAATACCAAGAGACCCAGTACTTC. It translates to CATSFSGQYQETQYF.

V usage is TRBV19 and J usage is TRBJ2-7; D might be TRBD1 (6 bases). Germline CDR1 is LNHDA and CDR2 is SQIVND (reference sequence). The CDR3 contains 13 residues. V was shortened by 10 bases and J by 3 bases, with 16 bases between the two germline ends. The CDR3 here is CATVGTTSYEQYF. For the CDR3, the DNA is TGTGCCACGGTAGGGACAACAAGCTACGAGCAGTACTTC.

The chain uses TRBV4-1 and TRBJ2-3; 9 nucleotides agree with TRBD2. CDR1 and CDR2 from the germline V gene are MGHRA and YSYEKL. The CDR3 contains 16 residues. Trimming took 1 base from V and 6 from J; bases not matched to a gene: 8. The DNA of the CDR3 is TGCGCCAGCAGCCAAGTTAAATTAGCGGGAGTGGATACGCAGTATTTT. It yields the protein CASSQVKLAGVDTQYF.

The CDR3 nucleotides read TGCGCCAGCAGCCAAGATTTAAGCGGGAGCTCCTACAATGAGCAGTTCTTC. Its protein is CASSQDLSGSSYNEQFF. This chain joins TRBV4-1 and TRBJ2-1; 8 bases map to TRBD2. This CDR3 contains 17 residues. V shed 0 bases, J shed 0 bases, and the junction held 4 bases outside the gene matches. Germline lookup yields CDR1 MGHRA and CDR2 YSYEKL.

The CDR3, as DNA: TGTGCCAGCAGTTCGCCACTAGCGGGAGGGCCCGGAGATACGCAGTATTTT. Amino acid sequence: CASSSPLAGGPGDTQYF. The rearrangement joins TRBV28 to TRBJ2-3; 13 bases match TRBD2. The CDR3 runs to 17 residues. V shed 4 bases, J shed 5 bases, and the junction held 9 bases outside the gene matches. Germline-derived CDR1 and CDR2 are MDHEN and SYDVKM.

This chain uses TRBV19 with TRBJ2-2; 16 nucleotides agree with TRBD2. The CDR3 is 20 residues long. V was clipped by 0 bases and J by 5 bases; unmatched bases: 9. Germline loops: CDR1 LNHDA, CDR2 SQIVND (reference sequence). The chain's CDR3 is CASSIDLGTSGRAVTGELFF. The CDR3 region has the DNA TGTGCCAGTAGTATAGATCTTGGGACTAGCGGGAGGGCCGTAACCGGGGAGCTGTTTTTT.

The table lists this clone with a few counts. This specimen includes other DNA sequences encoding the same CDR3. This rearrangement joins TRBV27 to TRBJ1-5; possibly TRBD1 for D (6 bases). The CDR3 runs to 13 residues. The germline V gene has CDR1 MNHEY and CDR2 SMNVEV (reference sequence). V lost 3 bases, J lost 7 bases, and 10 bases lay in between. The CDR3, as DNA: TGTGCCAGCAGTTTGGGGGGCGGGCAGCCCCAGCATTTT. Protein product: CASSLGGGQPQHF.

The genes are TRBV2 and TRBJ2-1; 9 nucleotides agree with TRBD2. This CDR3 contains 15 residues. The V and J ends lost 1 base and 8 bases, in that order; junction bases with no gene match: 6. Germline values: CDR1 SNHLY, CDR2 FYNNEI. The CDR3 reads CASSEVAGVFYEQFF. CDR3 nucleotide sequence: TGTGCCAGCAGTGAAGTAGCGGGAGTTTTCTATGAGCAGTTCTTC. Supplemented by reference TRBV2 and TRBJ2-1, the full variable domain reads EPEVTQTPSHQVTQMGQEVILRCVPISNHLYFYWYRQILGQKVEFLVSFYNNEISEKSEIFDDQFSVERPDGSNFTLKIRSTKLEDSAMYFCASSEVAGVFYEQFFGPGTRLTVL.

The gene calls are TRBV29-1 and TRBJ2-1; D is uncertain. This CDR3 has 13 residues. The V gene's germline CDR1 is SQVTM and CDR2 ANQGSEA. The CDR3, as DNA: TGCGCTGTTGGGGAAAGCTCCTACAATGAGCAGTTCTTC. Protein: CAVGESSYNEQFF.

The chain employs TRBV7-2 and TRBJ2-7; unclear D gene. Germline-derived CDR1 and CDR2 are SGHTA and FQGNSA. The CDR3 is 15 residues long. Between the trimmed V and J ends, which lost 0 bases and 3 bases, there was a span of 12 bases. The CDR3 region is CASSLARLMVYEQYF. Written as DNA, the CDR3 is TGTGCCAGCAGCTTAGCGCGGTTAATGGTCTACGAGCAGTACTTC.